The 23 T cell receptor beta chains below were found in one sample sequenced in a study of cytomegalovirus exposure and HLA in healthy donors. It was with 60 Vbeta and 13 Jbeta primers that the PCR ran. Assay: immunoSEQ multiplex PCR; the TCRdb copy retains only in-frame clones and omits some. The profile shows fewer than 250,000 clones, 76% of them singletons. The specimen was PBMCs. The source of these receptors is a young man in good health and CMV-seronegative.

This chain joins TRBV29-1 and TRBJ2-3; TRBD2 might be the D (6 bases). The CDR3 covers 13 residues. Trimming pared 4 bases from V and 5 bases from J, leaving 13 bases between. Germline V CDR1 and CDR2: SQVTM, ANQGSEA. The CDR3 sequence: CSVVTGAVDTQYF. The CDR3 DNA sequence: TGCAGCGTTGTTACGGGAGCGGTAGATACGCAGTATTTT.

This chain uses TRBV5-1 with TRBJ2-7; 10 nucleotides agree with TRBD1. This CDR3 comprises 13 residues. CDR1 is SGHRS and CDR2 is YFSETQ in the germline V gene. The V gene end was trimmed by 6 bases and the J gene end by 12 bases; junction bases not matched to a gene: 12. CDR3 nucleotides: TGCGCCAGCAACGGGACAGGGGCAAACGCTCGGTACTTC. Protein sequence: CASNGTGANARYF.

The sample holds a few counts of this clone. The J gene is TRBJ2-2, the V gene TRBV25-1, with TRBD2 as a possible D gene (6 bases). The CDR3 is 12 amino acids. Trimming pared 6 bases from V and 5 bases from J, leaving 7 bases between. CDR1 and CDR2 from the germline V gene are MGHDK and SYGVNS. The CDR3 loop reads CASSAGTGELFF. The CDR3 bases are TGTGCCAGCAGCGCGGGAACCGGGGAGCTGTTTTTT.

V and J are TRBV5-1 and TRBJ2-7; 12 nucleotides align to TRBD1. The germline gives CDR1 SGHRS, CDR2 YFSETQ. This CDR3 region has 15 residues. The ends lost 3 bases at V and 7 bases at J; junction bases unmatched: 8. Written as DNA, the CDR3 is TGCGCCAGCAGCTACCCGGGACAGGGGGCCGAAGAGCAGTACTTC. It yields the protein CASSYPGQGAEEQYF.

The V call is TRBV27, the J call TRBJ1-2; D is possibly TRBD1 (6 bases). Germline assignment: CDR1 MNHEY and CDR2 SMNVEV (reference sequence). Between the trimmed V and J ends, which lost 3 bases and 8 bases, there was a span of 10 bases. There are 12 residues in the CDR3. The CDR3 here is CASSFPGTGYTF. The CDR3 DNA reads TGTGCCAGCAGTTTTCCAGGGACAGGCTACACCTTC.

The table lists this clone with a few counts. CDR3 coding DNA: TGTGCCAGCAGCCTCGACAGGTTTAAGGACGAGCAGTACTTC. It codes for CASSLDRFKDEQYF. The chain employs TRBV6-5 and TRBJ2-7, with TRBD1 as a possible D gene (6 bases). Looked up from germline, CDR1 is MNHEY and CDR2 is SVGAGI. V lost 6 bases and J 5 bases, leaving 17 bases between the germline ends. The length of the CDR3 is 14 residues.

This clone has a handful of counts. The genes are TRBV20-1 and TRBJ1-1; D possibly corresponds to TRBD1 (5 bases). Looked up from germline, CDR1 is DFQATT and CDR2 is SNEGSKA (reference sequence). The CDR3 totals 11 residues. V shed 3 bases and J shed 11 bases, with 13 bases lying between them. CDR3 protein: CSASTGGRAFF. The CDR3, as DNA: TGCAGTGCTAGTACCGGGGGAAGGGCTTTCTTT.

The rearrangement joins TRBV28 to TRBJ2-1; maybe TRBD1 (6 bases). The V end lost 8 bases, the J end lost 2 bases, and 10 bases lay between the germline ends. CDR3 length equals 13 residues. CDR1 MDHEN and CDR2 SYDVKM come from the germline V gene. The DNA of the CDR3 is TGTGCCAGCGCCAGGGGCCCCTACAATGAGCAGTTCTTC. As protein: CASARGPYNEQFF. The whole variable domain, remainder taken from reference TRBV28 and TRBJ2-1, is DVKVTQSSRYLVKRTGEKVFLECVQDMDHENMFWYRQDPGLGLRLIYFSYDVKMKEKGDIPEGYSVSREKKERFSLILESASTNQTSMYLCASARGPYNEQFFGPGTRLTVL.

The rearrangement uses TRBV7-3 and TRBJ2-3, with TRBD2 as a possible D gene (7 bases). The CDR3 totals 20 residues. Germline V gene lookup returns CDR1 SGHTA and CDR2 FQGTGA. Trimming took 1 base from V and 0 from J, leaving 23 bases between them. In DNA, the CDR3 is TGTGCCAGCAGCTTAAAAGGAGGGGGGGTTGCCGGCCTTAGCACAGATACGCAGTATTTT. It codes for CASSLKGGGVAGLSTDTQYF.

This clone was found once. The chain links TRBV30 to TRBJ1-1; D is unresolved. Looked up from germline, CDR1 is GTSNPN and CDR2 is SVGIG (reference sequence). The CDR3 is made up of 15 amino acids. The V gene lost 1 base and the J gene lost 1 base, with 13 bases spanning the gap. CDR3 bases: TGTGCCTGGAGTGGTGGATGGAGGGCGAACACTGAAGCTTTCTTT. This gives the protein CAWSGGWRANTEAFF.

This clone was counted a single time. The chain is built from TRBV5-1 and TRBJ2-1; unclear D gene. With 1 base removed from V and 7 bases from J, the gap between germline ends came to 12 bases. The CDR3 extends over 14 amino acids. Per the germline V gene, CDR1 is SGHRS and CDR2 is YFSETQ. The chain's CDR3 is CASSLIESINEQFF. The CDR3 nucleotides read TGCGCCAGCAGCTTGATAGAGAGTATAAATGAGCAGTTCTTC.

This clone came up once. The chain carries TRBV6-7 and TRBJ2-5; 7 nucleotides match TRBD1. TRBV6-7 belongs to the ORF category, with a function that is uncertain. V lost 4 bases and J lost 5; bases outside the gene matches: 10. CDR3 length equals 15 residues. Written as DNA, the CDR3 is TGTGCCAGCAGTTTTAACAGGGGTAGGGGGGAGACCCAGTACTTC. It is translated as CASSFNRGRGETQYF.

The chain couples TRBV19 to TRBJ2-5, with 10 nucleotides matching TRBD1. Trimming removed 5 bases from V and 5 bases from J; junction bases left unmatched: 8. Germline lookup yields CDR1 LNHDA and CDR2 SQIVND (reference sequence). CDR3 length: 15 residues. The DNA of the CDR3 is TGTGCCAGTAGTCCCGGGACAGGGGTACGGGAGACCCAGTACTTC. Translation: CASSPGTGVRETQYF.

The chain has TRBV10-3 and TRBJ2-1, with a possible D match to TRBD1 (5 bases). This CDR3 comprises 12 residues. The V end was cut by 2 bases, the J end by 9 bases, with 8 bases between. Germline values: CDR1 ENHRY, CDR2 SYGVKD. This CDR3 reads CAISEGAFEQFF. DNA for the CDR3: TGTGCCATCAGTGAGGGGGCGTTTGAGCAGTTCTTC.

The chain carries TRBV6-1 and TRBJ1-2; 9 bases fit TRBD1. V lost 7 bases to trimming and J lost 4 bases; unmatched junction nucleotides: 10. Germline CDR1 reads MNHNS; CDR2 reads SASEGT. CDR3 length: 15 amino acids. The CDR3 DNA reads TGTGCCAGCACTTCCGGGACAGGGCGGCTCTATGGCTACACCTTC. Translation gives CASTSGTGRLYGYTF.

CDR3 sequence (DNA): TGTGCCAGCAGCCCTGTGGCGGGGGCCTATACGCAGTATTTT. Translated, it gives CASSPVAGAYTQYF. This rearrangement joins TRBV7-3 to TRBJ2-3, with D perhaps matching TRBD2 (7 bases). This CDR3 comprises 14 residues. V was shortened by 5 bases and J by 7 bases, with 16 bases between the two germline ends. Germline V gives CDR1 SGHTA, CDR2 FQGTGA.

The DNA for the CDR3 is TGTGCCAGCAGCACGGGACAGGGGATCACTGAAGCTTTCTTT. Translating it yields CASSTGQGITEAFF. This chain links TRBV13 with TRBJ1-1; 10 bases align to TRBD1. Germline loops: CDR1 PRHDT, CDR2 FYEKMQ (reference sequence). V was clipped by 5 bases and J by 4 bases; unmatched bases: 4. This CDR3 spans 14 amino acids.

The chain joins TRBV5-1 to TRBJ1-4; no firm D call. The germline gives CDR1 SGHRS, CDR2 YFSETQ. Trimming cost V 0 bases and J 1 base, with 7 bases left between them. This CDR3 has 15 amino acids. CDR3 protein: CASSLVTGTNEKLFF. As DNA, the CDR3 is TGCGCCAGCAGCTTGGTTACGGGAACTAATGAAAAACTGTTTTTT.

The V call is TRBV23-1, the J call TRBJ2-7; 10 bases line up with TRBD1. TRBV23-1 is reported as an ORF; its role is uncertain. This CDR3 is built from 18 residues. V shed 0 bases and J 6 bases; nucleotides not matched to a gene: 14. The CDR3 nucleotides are TGCGCCAGCAGTCAATCCTCGGGACAGGGGTTGAAATACGGCGAGCAGTACTTC. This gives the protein CASSQSSGQGLKYGEQYF.

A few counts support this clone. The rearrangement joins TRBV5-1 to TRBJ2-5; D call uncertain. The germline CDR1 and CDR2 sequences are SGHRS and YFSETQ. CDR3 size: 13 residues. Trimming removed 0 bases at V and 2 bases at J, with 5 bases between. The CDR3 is CASSLAQQETQYF. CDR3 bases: TGCGCCAGCAGCTTGGCCCAACAAGAGACCCAGTACTTC.

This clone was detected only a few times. The CDR3 protein is CASSPGTSVYEQYF. CDR3 bases: TGTGCCAGTAGTCCCGGGACTAGTGTTTACGAGCAGTACTTC. The chain uses TRBV19 and TRBJ2-7, with 8 nucleotides matching TRBD2. CDR3 length: 14 residues. The germline CDR1 and CDR2 sequences are LNHDA and SQIVND (reference sequence). The V and J ends lost 5 bases and 4 bases, in that order; junction bases with no gene match: 7.

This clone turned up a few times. CDR3 amino acids: CASRGRGGSYEQYF. The CDR3 DNA reads TGTGCCAGCAGGGGCCGGGGGGGCTCCTACGAGCAGTACTTC. V usage is TRBV25-1 and J usage is TRBJ2-7; 8 bases line up with TRBD2. The CDR3 runs 14 residues. Trimming removed 6 bases from V and 0 bases from J; junction bases left unmatched: 4. Germline CDR1 MGHDK, CDR2 SYGVNS.

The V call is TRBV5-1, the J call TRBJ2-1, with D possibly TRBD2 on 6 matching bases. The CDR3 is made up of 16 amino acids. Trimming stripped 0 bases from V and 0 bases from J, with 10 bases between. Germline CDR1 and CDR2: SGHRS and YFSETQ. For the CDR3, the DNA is TGCGCCAGCAGCTTGGAAGTCGGGGGCTCCTACAATGAGCAGTTCTTC. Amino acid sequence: CASSLEVGGSYNEQFF.